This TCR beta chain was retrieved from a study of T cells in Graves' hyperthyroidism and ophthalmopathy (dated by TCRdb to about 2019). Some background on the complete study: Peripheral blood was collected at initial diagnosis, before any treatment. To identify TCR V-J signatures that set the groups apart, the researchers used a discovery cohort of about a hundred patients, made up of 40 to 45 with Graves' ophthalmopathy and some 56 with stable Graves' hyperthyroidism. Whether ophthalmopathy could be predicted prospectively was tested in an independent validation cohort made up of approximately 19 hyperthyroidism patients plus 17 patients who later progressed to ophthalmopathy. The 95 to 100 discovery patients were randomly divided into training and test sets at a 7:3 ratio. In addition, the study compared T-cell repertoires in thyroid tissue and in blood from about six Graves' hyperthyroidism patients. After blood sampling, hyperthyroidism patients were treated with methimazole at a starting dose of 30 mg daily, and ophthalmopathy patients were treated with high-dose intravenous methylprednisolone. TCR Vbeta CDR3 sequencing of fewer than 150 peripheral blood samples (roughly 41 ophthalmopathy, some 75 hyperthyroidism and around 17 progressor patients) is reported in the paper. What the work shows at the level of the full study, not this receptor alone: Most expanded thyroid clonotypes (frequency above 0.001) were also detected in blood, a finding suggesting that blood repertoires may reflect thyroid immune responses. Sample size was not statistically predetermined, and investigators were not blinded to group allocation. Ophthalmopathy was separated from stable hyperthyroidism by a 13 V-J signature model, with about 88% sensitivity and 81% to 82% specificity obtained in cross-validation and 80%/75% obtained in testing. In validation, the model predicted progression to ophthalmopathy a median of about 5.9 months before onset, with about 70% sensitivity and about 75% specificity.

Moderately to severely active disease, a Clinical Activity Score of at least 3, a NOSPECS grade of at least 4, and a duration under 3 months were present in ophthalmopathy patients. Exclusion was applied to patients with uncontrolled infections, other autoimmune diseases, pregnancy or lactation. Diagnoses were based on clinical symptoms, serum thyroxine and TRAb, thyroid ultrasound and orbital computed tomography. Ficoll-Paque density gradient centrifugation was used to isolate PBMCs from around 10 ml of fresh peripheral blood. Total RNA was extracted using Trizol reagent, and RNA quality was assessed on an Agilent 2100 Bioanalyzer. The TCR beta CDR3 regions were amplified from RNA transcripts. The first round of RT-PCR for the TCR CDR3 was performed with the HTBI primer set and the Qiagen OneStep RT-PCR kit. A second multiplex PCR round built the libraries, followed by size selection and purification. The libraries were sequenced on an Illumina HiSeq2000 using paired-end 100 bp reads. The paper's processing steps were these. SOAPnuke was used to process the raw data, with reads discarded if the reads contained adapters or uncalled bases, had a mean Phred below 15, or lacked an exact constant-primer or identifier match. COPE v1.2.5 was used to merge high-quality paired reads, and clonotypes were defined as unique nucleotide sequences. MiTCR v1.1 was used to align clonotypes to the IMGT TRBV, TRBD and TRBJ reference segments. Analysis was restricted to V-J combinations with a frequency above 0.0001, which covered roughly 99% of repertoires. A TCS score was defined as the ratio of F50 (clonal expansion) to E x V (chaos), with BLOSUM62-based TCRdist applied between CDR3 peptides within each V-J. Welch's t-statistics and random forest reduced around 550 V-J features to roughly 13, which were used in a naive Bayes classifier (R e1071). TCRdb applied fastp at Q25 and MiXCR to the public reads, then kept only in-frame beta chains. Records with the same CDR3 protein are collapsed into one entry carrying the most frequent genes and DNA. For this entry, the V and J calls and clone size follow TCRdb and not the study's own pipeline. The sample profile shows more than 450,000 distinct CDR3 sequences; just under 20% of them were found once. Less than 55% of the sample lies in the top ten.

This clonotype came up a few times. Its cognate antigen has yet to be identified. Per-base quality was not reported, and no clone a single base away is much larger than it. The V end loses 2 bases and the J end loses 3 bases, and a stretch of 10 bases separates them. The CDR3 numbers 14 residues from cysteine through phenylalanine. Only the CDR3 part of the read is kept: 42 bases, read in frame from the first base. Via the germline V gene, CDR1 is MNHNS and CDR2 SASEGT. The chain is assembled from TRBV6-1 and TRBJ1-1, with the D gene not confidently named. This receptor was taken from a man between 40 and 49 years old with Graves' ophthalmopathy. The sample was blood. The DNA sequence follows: TGTGCCAGCAGTGAAAATGGGGTGGACACTGAAGCTTTCTTT. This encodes CASSENGVDTEAFF.